Presented here are 20 T cell receptor beta chains from one specimen sequenced in a study of shared clonotypes between healthy human individuals. Naive CD8 isolation took CD45RO-negative cells positively selected for CCR7 and excluded terminally differentiated effector memory CD45RA+ cells. This table comes from immunoSEQ multiplex PCR, and its TCRdb copy is limited to in-frame clones, with some not included. The table lists approximately 2,200,000 clones, about 93% of them singletons. Sample: naive CD8+ T cells from PBMCs. The source of these receptors is a young man in good health. Some clones in this sample may be carry-over from other donors' samples.

This chain uses TRBV27 with TRBJ2-1; D ambiguous. Germline V gene sequence: CDR1 MNHEY, CDR2 SMNVEV (reference sequence). Trimming took 5 bases from V and 1 from J, leaving 9 bases between them. There are 14 residues in the CDR3. Written as DNA, the CDR3 is TGTGCCAGCAGTATGGTACGGTCCTACAATGAGCAGTTCTTC. Amino acids: CASSMVRSYNEQFF.

The rearrangement uses TRBV9 and TRBJ2-1; D is possibly TRBD2 (7 bases). V was clipped by 3 bases and J by 6 bases, with 16 bases between them. This CDR3 has 15 residues. Germline CDR1 SGDLS, CDR2 YYNGEE. The CDR3 sequence: CASSEGGLHSNEQFF. The CDR3, as DNA: TGTGCCAGCAGCGAGGGGGGACTACACAGCAATGAGCAGTTCTTC.

Details on this clone: This same CDR3 is encoded by further DNA sequences in the sample. V gene TRBV7-9 combines with J gene TRBJ1-4; no reliable D call. Per germline, CDR1 SEHNR and CDR2 FQNEAQ (reference sequence). Trimming removed 4 bases at V and 8 bases at J, with 5 bases between. The CDR3 spans 11 residues. CDR3 bases: TGTGCCAGCAGCTCGGGGGAAAAACTGTTTTTT. Amino acid sequence: CASSSGEKLFF. The whole variable domain, filled in from reference TRBV7-9 and TRBJ1-4, reads DTGVSQNPRHKITKRGQNVTFRCDPISEHNRLYWYRQTLGQGPEFLTYFQNEAQLEKSRLLSDRFSAERPKGSFSTLEIQRTEQGDSAMYLCASSSGEKLFFGSGTQLSVL.

The V gene is TRBV28, the J gene TRBJ2-2, with D unclear. The V end lost 3 bases, the J end lost 7 bases, and 12 bases lay between the germline ends. Germline CDR1 is MDHEN and CDR2 is SYDVKM. The CDR3 runs 14 residues. CDR3 sequence (DNA): TGTGCCAGCAGTTTTTTAGGGATTGGCGGGGAGCTGTTTTTT. Its protein is CASSFLGIGGELFF.

This clone was detected only once. The rearrangement joins TRBV4-3 to TRBJ1-3; 7 nucleotides agree with TRBD1. With V trimmed by 0 bases and J by 4 bases, 12 bases remained unmatched. This CDR3 comprises 18 residues. Germline V gene lookup returns CDR1 LGHNA and CDR2 YSLEER. CDR3 loop: CASSQDLLFPGQGNTIYF. The CDR3 coding sequence is TGCGCCAGCAGCCAAGATCTCTTGTTCCCGGGACAGGGAAACACCATATATTTT.

The V and J genes are TRBV7-6 and TRBJ2-7, with TRBD2 matching 8 bases. J lost 3 bases, V lost 1 base, and 8 bases had no gene match. CDR1 SGHVS and CDR2 FNYEAQ come from the germline V gene. This CDR3 contains 16 residues. CDR3 amino acids: CASSLGVVREGYEQYF. CDR3 bases: TGTGCCAGCAGCTTAGGTGTTGTCCGGGAGGGCTACGAGCAGTACTTC.

Here the CDR3 reads CASSQGGRTGHQPQHF. In DNA form, the CDR3 reads TGCGCCAGCAGCCAAGGAGGGAGGACAGGGCATCAGCCCCAGCATTTT. V is TRBV4-1 and J is TRBJ1-5, with 8 nucleotides matching TRBD1. The CDR3 is 16 residues long. V shed 1 base, J shed 5 bases, and the junction held 7 bases outside the gene matches. Germline V gene lookup returns CDR1 MGHRA and CDR2 YSYEKL.

The rearrangement uses TRBV10-3 and TRBJ2-5; tentative D call: TRBD1 (5 bases). The CDR3 is made up of 15 amino acids. Germline CDR1 reads ENHRY; CDR2 reads SYGVKD. Trimming shortened V by 2 bases and J by 7 bases, and 17 bases separated the two germline ends. This CDR3 is CAISEGRVEIGTQYF. The CDR3, as DNA: TGTGCCATCAGTGAGGGCAGGGTGGAAATTGGGACCCAGTACTTC.

This chain uses TRBV7-9 with TRBJ2-1; D may correspond to TRBD1 or TRBD2 (5 bases each). Germline V gene data show CDR1 as SEHNR and CDR2 as FQNEAQ (reference sequence). Deletions cut 11 bases from V and 8 bases from J, with 19 bases between. This CDR3 region has 13 residues. This CDR3 is CAFNSGAEDEQFF. The CDR3 region has the DNA TGTGCCTTCAACTCCGGGGCGGAGGATGAGCAGTTCTTC.

This clone was found a few times. The chain is built from TRBV4-1 and TRBJ1-4; unclear D gene. Trimming pared 7 bases from V and 8 bases from J, leaving 14 bases between. CDR1 and CDR2 (germline): MGHRA, YSYEKL. This CDR3 contains 13 residues. The CDR3 DNA is TGCGCCAGCACCACAGTGGTAGGGGAAAAACTGTTTTTT. It encodes CASTTVVGEKLFF.

The chain recombines TRBV7-8 with TRBJ2-7; D is unresolved. Trimming left V 5 bases short and J 6 bases short, with 17 bases between. Germline loops: CDR1 SGHVS, CDR2 FQNEAQ. CDR3 length: 14 residues. CDR3 in DNA: TGTGCCAGCAGCCACCCAGAGACGGCCAGCGAGCAGTACTTC. This codes for CASSHPETASEQYF.

The chain uses TRBV29-1 and TRBJ2-3, with a tentative D call TRBD1 (5 bases). CDR1 and CDR2 from the germline V gene are SQVTM and ANQGSEA. The V and J ends lost 6 bases and 2 bases respectively, with 15 bases between them. The CDR3 sequence is 14 residues long. CDR3 sequence: CSVVGPGPTDTQYF. CDR3 nucleotides: TGCAGCGTAGTGGGGCCTGGGCCCACAGATACGCAGTATTTT.

The chain uses TRBV6-1 and TRBJ2-7; D remains ambiguous. Trimming stripped 3 bases from V and 2 bases from J, with 8 bases between. The length of the CDR3 is 13 residues. Germline V CDR1 and CDR2: MNHNS, SASEGT. The CDR3 DNA is TGTGCCAGCAGTGACGTGAGAACCTACGAGCAGTACTTC. Its translation: CASSDVRTYEQYF.

The rearrangement uses TRBV6-6 and TRBJ2-7; 11 bases are a match to TRBD2. Trimming removed 2 bases from V and 5 bases from J; junction bases left unmatched: 5. The CDR3 length is 15 residues. The germline CDR1 and CDR2 sequences are MNHNY and SVGAGI (reference sequence). Here the CDR3 reads CASSYGLAGEDEQYF. The CDR3 DNA sequence: TGTGCCAGCAGTTACGGACTAGCGGGCGAGGACGAGCAGTACTTC.

This clone is a singleton in its sample. The CDR3 loop reads CASSLGTSTSTYEQYF. The CDR3 region has the DNA TGTGCCAGCAGCTTGGGCACATCTACTAGCACATACGAGCAGTACTTC. V and J are TRBV5-4 and TRBJ2-7; D is possibly TRBD2 (6 bases). Trimming removed 0 bases from V and 4 bases from J, with 17 bases in between. Germline values: CDR1 SGHNT, CDR2 YYREEE (reference sequence). The length of the CDR3 is 16 residues.

The V call is TRBV6-5, the J call TRBJ2-7; the match to TRBD1 covers 9 bases. The germline CDR1 and CDR2 sequences are MNHEY and SVGAGI. This CDR3 region has 15 residues. The V segment lost 6 bases and the J segment 4 bases; nucleotides outside the gene matches: 10. Here the CDR3 reads CASSPQGAPLYEQYF. CDR3 nucleotide sequence: TGTGCCAGCAGCCCACAGGGGGCGCCTCTTTACGAGCAGTACTTC.

The chain combines TRBV10-3 with TRBJ2-7; 7 nucleotides match TRBD2. The germline V gene has CDR1 ENHRY and CDR2 SYGVKD. The CDR3 length is 14 residues. Trimming cost V 6 bases and J 0 bases; bases outside gene matches: 5. The CDR3 sequence: CAIRTGGSSYEQYF. CDR3 nucleotides: TGTGCCATCAGGACGGGCGGGAGCTCCTACGAGCAGTACTTC.

The V call is TRBV14, the J call TRBJ1-2; TRBD1 might be the D (5 bases). This CDR3 is 15 amino acids long. V lost 4 bases, J lost 7 bases, and 19 bases lay in between. The V gene's germline CDR1 is SGHDN and CDR2 FVKESK. CDR3 region: CASSPSAGPYGGYTF. The DNA of the CDR3 is TGTGCCAGCAGCCCAAGCGCGGGACCTTATGGTGGCTACACCTTC. Looking up the rest from reference TRBV14 and TRBJ1-2 gives the full variable domain: EAGVTQFPSHSVIEKGQTVTLRCDPISGHDNLYWYRRVMGKEIKFLLHFVKESKQDESGMPNNRFLAERTGGTYSTLKVQPAELEDSGVYFCASSPSAGPYGGYTFGSGTRLTVV.

The chain uses TRBV30 and TRBJ2-7; D is ambiguous. Between the trimmed V and J ends, which lost 0 bases and 3 bases, there was a span of 6 bases. Germline lookup yields CDR1 GTSNPN and CDR2 SVGIG (reference sequence). CDR3 length: 12 residues. CDR3 sequence: CAWSVAVYEQYF. CDR3 sequence (DNA): TGTGCCTGGAGTGTCGCAGTCTACGAGCAGTACTTC.

Points on this clone: No conserved phenylalanine or tryptophan ends this CDR3, so it is likely a read error. No DNA is shown, since the ends of the CDR3 on it are uncertain; the CDR3 is the one TCRdb lists. V gene TRBV20-1 combines with J gene TRBJ2-3; TRBD2 was called by the table and not checked on the DNA. Germline V gives CDR1 DFQATT, CDR2 SNEGSKA (reference sequence). The CDR3 has 8 residues if both end residues are counted. The CDR3 is CSACFMVS.